This T cell receptor (beta chain) is drawn from a study of early T cells in non-severe SARS-CoV-2 infection. Whole-study results and caveats: VDJdb matching favored anti-spike CD8 responses, missing private and CD4 specificities.

The table lists this clonotype with a few counts. Its specificity is not known. As part of library construction, unique molecular identifiers were attached to individual cDNA molecules. TCRdb re-called the 5' RACE reads with MiXCR, one entry per CDR3 protein. Of about 64,000 distinct CDR3 sequences listed, about 19% were seen once; the top ten hold 16%. The V gene lost 0 bases and the J gene lost 0 bases, with 14 bases spanning the gap. CDR3 length: 18 amino acids. Germline values: CDR1 LGHNA, CDR2 YNFKEQ. The clonotype comes from an adult who was a healthcare worker with PCR-confirmed SARS-CoV-2 infection or an uninfected control (not recorded which). The V gene is TRBV4-2, the J gene TRBJ1-4; possible D gene TRBD1, 5 bases. The sequenced sample was whole blood, obtained at baseline. The DNA for the CDR3 is TGTGCCAGCAGCCAAGATTTTAGACAGACTGCAACTAATGAAAAACTGTTTTTT. It encodes CASSQDFRQTATNEKLFF.